One sample yielded the 18 T cell receptor beta chains listed below, sequenced in a study of monozygotic twins with inflammatory bowel disease. TCRdb re-called the 5' RACE reads and shows each CDR3 protein once, DNA omitted. The sample data list fewer than 450,000 distinct CDR3 sequences. Sequencing used blood. The receptors come from a human donor with ulcerative colitis or Crohn's disease, or a healthy co-twin of an affected twin (not recorded which).

This CDR3 reads CASSPSRGRAGVRNEQFF. The rearrangement uses TRBV18 and TRBJ2-1; as DNA is missing, the TRBD1 call by TCRdb cannot be tested. Germline CDR1 is KGHSH and CDR2 is LQKENI. The CDR3 length is 18 residues. Full variable domain (remainder filled in from reference TRBV18 and TRBJ2-1): NAGVMQNPRHLVRRRGQEARLRCSPMKGHSHVYWYRQLPEEGLKFMVYLQKENIIDESGMPKERFSAEFPKEGPSILRIQQVVRGDSAAYFCASSPSRGRAGVRNEQFFGPGTRLTVL.

This chain uses TRBV6-2 or TRBV6-3 with TRBJ1-4; TCRdb's assignment of TRBD1 cannot be checked, as there is no DNA. CDR1 and CDR2 (germline): MNHEY, SVGEGT. The CDR3 runs 16 residues. The CDR3 spells CASSYSGTGSNEKLFF.

The chain carries TRBV30 and TRBJ1-2; lacking DNA, the TRBD1 call made by TCRdb goes unchecked. This CDR3 has 18 residues. Germline CDR1 GTSNPN, CDR2 SVGIG (reference sequence). The CDR3 here is CAWRGIGQGAYNNYGYTF.

This chain joins TRBV6-2 or TRBV6-3 and TRBJ1-1; checking the TCRdb D call of TRBD1 is not possible without DNA. The CDR3 extends over 16 amino acids. Germline V gene data show CDR1 as MNHEY and CDR2 as SVGEGT. The CDR3: CASSQRAQGTNTEAFF.

The chain joins TRBV19 to TRBJ2-3; the D gene TCRdb calls, TRBD1, cannot be checked with no DNA. Germline assignment: CDR1 LNHDA and CDR2 SQIVND (reference sequence). The CDR3 consists of 15 residues. This CDR3 is CASLRQGASTDTQYF.

The chain is built from TRBV28 and TRBJ1-1. This CDR3 is built from 14 residues. The germline V gene has CDR1 MDHEN and CDR2 SYDVKM. CDR3 sequence reads: CASSFGPKNTEAFF.

The chain joins TRBV20-1 to TRBJ2-7. Germline V gene sequence: CDR1 DFQATT, CDR2 SNEGSKA (reference sequence). The CDR3 spans 14 residues. CDR3: CSASEHSRYYEQYF.

The CDR3 region is CASSLPIGGYTGELFF. The J gene is TRBJ2-2, the V gene TRBV5-1; TCRdb names TRBD2, which stays unverified in the absence of DNA. This CDR3 contains 16 residues. Germline V gives CDR1 SGHRS, CDR2 YFSETQ. The complete variable domain, with remaining parts taken from reference TRBV5-1 and TRBJ2-2, reads KAGVTQTPRYLIKTRGQQVTLSCSPISGHRSVSWYQQTPGQGLQFLFEYFSETQRNKGNFPGRFSGRQFSNSRSEMNVSTLELGDSALYLCASSLPIGGYTGELFFGEGSRLTVL.

The gene calls are TRBV29-1 and TRBJ2-1; TCRdb's D call, TRBD1, is unchecked because there is no DNA. CDR1 and CDR2 from the germline V gene are SQVTM and ANQGSEA. The CDR3 is 14 residues long. The CDR3 reads CSVYRAPGNNEQFF.

The chain uses TRBV20-1 and TRBJ2-3; TCRdb proposes TRBD2, but this gene call is untestable without DNA. Germline V CDR1 and CDR2: DFQATT, SNEGSKA (reference sequence). The CDR3 sequence is 16 residues long. This CDR3 reads CSARLPGLASTDTQYF.

This CDR3 reads CASSYSPGNTIYF. The chain has TRBV5-1 and TRBJ1-3; TCRdb picks TRBD1, but there is no DNA to check that call. Per germline, CDR1 SGHRS and CDR2 YFSETQ. The length of the CDR3 is 13 residues.

V and J are TRBV7-9 and TRBJ1-2. Germline CDR1 and CDR2: SEHNR and FQNEAQ (reference sequence). This CDR3 comprises 14 residues. The CDR3 here is CASSPPVVPYGYTF. Combining the CDR3 with reference TRBV7-9 and TRBJ1-2 gives the whole variable domain DTGVSQNPRHKITKRGQNVTFRCDPISEHNRLYWYRQTLGQGPEFLTYFQNEAQLEKSRLLSDRFSAERPKGSFSTLEIQRTEQGDSAMYLCASSPPVVPYGYTFGSGTRLTVV.

The V gene is TRBV6-5, the J gene TRBJ1-2; TCRdb picks TRBD1, but there is no DNA to check that call. This CDR3 is built from 12 residues. CDR1 is MNHEY and CDR2 is SVGAGI in the germline V gene. This CDR3 is CASSYGGEGYTF.

The chain combines TRBV12-3 or TRBV12-4 with TRBJ2-1; the TRBD1 assignment by TCRdb is unverifiable without DNA. CDR3 size: 16 residues. CDR3 region: CASSSLPLSSYNEQFF.

This rearrangement joins TRBV5-1 to TRBJ1-4. CDR3 length: 15 residues. Germline V gives CDR1 SGHRS, CDR2 YFSETQ. The CDR3 loop reads CASSLGQAEYEKLFF. Variable domain in full (rest from reference TRBV5-1 and TRBJ1-4): KAGVTQTPRYLIKTRGQQVTLSCSPISGHRSVSWYQQTPGQGLQFLFEYFSETQRNKGNFPGRFSGRQFSNSRSEMNVSTLELGDSALYLCASSLGQAEYEKLFFGSGTQLSVL.

The CDR3 is CASSSGGRANTEAFF. The chain carries TRBV12-3 or TRBV12-4 and TRBJ1-1. The CDR3 is made up of 15 amino acids.

J is TRBJ2-5 and V is TRBV24-1. The CDR3 extends over 15 amino acids. The germline CDR1 and CDR2 sequences are KGHDR and SFDVKD. CDR3: CATSDPSRYQETQYF.

This chain links TRBV6-2 or TRBV6-3 with TRBJ2-1; checking the TCRdb D call of TRBD1 is not possible without DNA. CDR1 MNHEY and CDR2 SVGEGT come from the germline V gene. The CDR3 has 15 amino acids. The CDR3 region is CASSHGAGGFYEQFF.